This TCR beta chain originates from a study of breast tumors, draining lymph nodes, adjacent tissues. TCRdb re-called the multiplex PCR reads with MiXCR, one entry per CDR3 protein. Of 26,000 or so distinct CDR3 sequences listed, approximately 23% are singletons. The CDR3 loop spans 16 amino acids. From germline, CDR1 is SGHRS and CDR2 YFSETQ. Trimming took 3 bases from V and 5 from J, leaving 19 bases between them. Concerning this clonotype: Because it lacks the conserved phenylalanine or tryptophan at the end, this CDR3 is likely a read error.

The rearrangement joins TRBV5-1 to TRBJ2-3; perhaps D is TRBD1 or TRBD2 (5 bases each). This receptor was taken from a female donor with breast cancer. Some clones in this sample may be carry-over from other donors' samples. Sample: breast tumor tissue. CDR3 protein: CASSSEGRLYIDTQYL. CDR3 sequence (DNA): TGCGCCAGCAGCTCCGAGGGACGGCTGTACATAGATACGCAGTATCTT.